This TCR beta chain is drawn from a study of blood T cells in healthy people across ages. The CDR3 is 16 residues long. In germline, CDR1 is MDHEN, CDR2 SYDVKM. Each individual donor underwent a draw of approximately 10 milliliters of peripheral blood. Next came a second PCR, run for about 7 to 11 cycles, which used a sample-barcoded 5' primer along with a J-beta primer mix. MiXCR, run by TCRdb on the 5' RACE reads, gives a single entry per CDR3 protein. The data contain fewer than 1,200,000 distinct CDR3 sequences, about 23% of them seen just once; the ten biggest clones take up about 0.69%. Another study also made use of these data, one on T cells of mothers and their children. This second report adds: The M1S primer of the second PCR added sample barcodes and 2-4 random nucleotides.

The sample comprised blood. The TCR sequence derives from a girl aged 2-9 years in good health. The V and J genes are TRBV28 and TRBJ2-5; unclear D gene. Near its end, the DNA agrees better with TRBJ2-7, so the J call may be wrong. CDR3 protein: CASSSPRIITSYEQYF. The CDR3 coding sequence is TGTGCCAGCAGTTCCCCCCGAATAATCACTTCCTACGAGCAGTACTTC.